Sequencing of this T cell receptor (beta chain) was carried out in a study of beta chain features in type 1 diabetes. Regarding the study as a whole: Insertions were fewer and deletions more numerous at VDJ junctions in type 1 diabetes patients.

V dropped 0 bases and J dropped 2 bases, with 11 bases sitting between them. The germline CDR1 and CDR2 sequences are SGHDT and YYEEEE. The CDR3 has 16 amino acids. Since all of the isolated RNA was reverse transcribed, expressed TCRB transcripts were what got sequenced. Sequencing used immunoSEQ multiplex PCR; TCRdb keeps in-frame clones, though not all of them. Of about 900,000 clones in the sample, under 20% were seen once. About this clone: Its target is not known.

Sorted populations all exceeded 95% purity. Source material: naive CD4+ T cells from blood. This chain uses TRBV5-6 with TRBJ2-2, with D perhaps TRBD2 (6 bases). The TCR originated in a woman aged 18-30 years in good health. The CDR3 DNA is TGTGCCAGCAGCTTGGCGGGGGATATTAACACCGGGGAGCTGTTTTTT. Its protein product is CASSLAGDINTGELFF.